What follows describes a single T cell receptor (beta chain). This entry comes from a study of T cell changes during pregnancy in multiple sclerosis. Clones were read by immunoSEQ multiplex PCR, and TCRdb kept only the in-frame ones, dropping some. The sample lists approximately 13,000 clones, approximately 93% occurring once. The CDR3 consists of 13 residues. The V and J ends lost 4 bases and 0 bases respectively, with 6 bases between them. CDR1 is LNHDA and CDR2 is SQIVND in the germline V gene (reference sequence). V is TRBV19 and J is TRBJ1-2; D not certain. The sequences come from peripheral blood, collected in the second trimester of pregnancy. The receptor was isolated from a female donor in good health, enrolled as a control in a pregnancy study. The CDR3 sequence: CASSRQANYGYTF. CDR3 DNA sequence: TGTGCCAGTAGTAGGCAGGCTAACTATGGCTACACCTTC.